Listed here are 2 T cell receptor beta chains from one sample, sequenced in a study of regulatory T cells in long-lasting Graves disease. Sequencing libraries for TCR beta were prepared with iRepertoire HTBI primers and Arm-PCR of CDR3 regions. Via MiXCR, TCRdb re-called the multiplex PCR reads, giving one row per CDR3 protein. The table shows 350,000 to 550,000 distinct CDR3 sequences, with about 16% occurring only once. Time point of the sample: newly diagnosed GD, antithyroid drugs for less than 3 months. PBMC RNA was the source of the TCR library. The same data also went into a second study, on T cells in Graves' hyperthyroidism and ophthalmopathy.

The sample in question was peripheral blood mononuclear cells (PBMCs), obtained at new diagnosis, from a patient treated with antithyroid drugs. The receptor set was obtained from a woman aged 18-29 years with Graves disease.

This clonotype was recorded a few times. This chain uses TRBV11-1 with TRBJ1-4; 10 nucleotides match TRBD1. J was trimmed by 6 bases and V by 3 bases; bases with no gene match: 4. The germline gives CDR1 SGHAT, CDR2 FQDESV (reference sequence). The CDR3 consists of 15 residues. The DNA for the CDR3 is TGTGCCAGCAGCTTCGGAGGGACAGGGGATGAAAAACTGTTTTTT. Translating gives CASSFGGTGDEKLFF. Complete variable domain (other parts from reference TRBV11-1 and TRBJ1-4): EAEVAQSPRYKITEKSQAVAFWCDPISGHATLYWYRQILGQGPELLVQFQDESVVDDSQLPKDRFSAERLKGVDSTLKIQPAELGDSAMYLCASSFGGTGDEKLFFGSGTQLSVL.

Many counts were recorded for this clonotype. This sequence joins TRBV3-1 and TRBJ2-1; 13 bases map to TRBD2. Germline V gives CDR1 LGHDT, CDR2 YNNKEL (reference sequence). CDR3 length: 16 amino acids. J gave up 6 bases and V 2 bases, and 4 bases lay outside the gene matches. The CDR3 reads CASSQTLAGGLNEQFF. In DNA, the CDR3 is TGTGCCAGCAGCCAAACACTAGCGGGAGGGCTCAATGAGCAGTTCTTC.